One and the same sample provided the 22 T cell receptor beta chains below, sequenced in a study of T cells in localized non-small cell lung cancer. Profiling relied on immunoSEQ multiplex PCR, and the TCRdb table lists in-frame clones only, not all of them. This table holds 100,000 to 150,000 clones, 70% to 90% found once. The sequencing here drew on peripheral blood, taken before any cancer treatment. The origin of the receptors is an older female donor with stage I lung adenocarcinoma.

This chain joins TRBV28 and TRBJ1-5; no definite D call. V was shortened by 7 bases and J by 5 bases, with 15 bases between the two germline ends. Germline-derived CDR1 and CDR2 are MDHEN and SYDVKM. This CDR3 is built from 14 residues. This CDR3 is CASTAGWVDQPQHF. CDR3 bases: TGTGCCAGCACGGCAGGTTGGGTGGATCAGCCCCAGCATTTT.

This chain links TRBV27 with TRBJ2-7; no reliable D call. The CDR3 consists of 15 residues. The germline gives CDR1 MNHEY, CDR2 SMNVEV (reference sequence). V dropped 6 bases and J dropped 6 bases, with 21 bases sitting between them. The DNA of the CDR3 is TGTGCCAGCAGGACCTTCCTAGGGCTGAAGCGCGAGCAGTACTTC. Its translation: CASRTFLGLKREQYF.

The chain employs TRBV5-1 and TRBJ2-1, with 10 bases aligning to TRBD2. J was trimmed by 3 bases and V by 1 base; bases with no gene match: 7. Per the germline V gene, CDR1 is SGHRS and CDR2 is YFSETQ. This CDR3 has 17 residues. CDR3 in DNA: TGCGCCAGCAGCTTGACGGCTAGCGGGAGTCTCTACAATGAGCAGTTCTTC. Amino acid sequence: CASSLTASGSLYNEQFF.

This rearrangement joins TRBV6-1 to TRBJ2-2; 9 bases line up with TRBD2. This CDR3 region has 15 residues. Germline V gene data show CDR1 as MNHNS and CDR2 as SASEGT. V lost 0 bases and J lost 6; bases outside the gene matches: 2. CDR3 bases: TGTGCCAGCAGTGAAGCGGCTAGCGGGGCCGGGGAGCTGTTTTTT. Encoded protein: CASSEAASGAGELFF.

The gene calls are TRBV29-1 and TRBJ1-1; D not resolved. Germline V CDR1 and CDR2: SQVTM, ANQGSEA. This CDR3 is 14 amino acids long. V dropped 1 base and J dropped 0 bases, with 9 bases sitting between them. The CDR3 region has the DNA TGCAGCGTTGAAGTGAAGGGAATGAACACTGAAGCTTTCTTT. It specifies CSVEVKGMNTEAFF.

J is TRBJ2-1 and V is TRBV7-8; 8 positions match TRBD2. The length of the CDR3 is 15 residues. CDR1 and CDR2 (germline): SGHVS, FQNEAQ. J gave up 8 bases and V 5 bases, and 11 bases lay outside the gene matches. This chain's CDR3 is CASSLSGSRNYEQFF. The CDR3, as DNA: TGTGCCAGCAGCCTCAGCGGGAGTCGTAATTATGAGCAGTTCTTC.

The chain carries TRBV7-3 and TRBJ2-1, with TRBD2 matching over 13 bases. This CDR3 has 17 amino acids. Germline CDR1 reads SGHTA; CDR2 reads FQGTGA. Trimming cost V 0 bases and J 5 bases; bases outside gene matches: 4. The CDR3 region is CASSLTATSGGNNEQFF. CDR3 bases: TGTGCCAGCAGCTTAACAGCGACTAGCGGGGGGAACAATGAGCAGTTCTTC.

The rearrangement joins TRBV4-2 to TRBJ2-5; 16 bases agree with TRBD2. V trimming: 1 base; J trimming: 5 bases; junction bases outside the gene matches: 7. The CDR3 loop spans 18 amino acids. Germline V CDR1 and CDR2: LGHNA, YNFKEQ. The CDR3 spells CASSQAGTSGRGQETQYF. In DNA, the CDR3 is TGTGCCAGCAGCCAAGCCGGGACTAGCGGGAGGGGCCAGGAGACCCAGTACTTC.

The chain combines TRBV14 with TRBJ2-5; D is ambiguous. CDR3 length: 13 amino acids. Per germline, CDR1 SGHDN and CDR2 FVKESK. Trimming removed 0 bases from V and 4 bases from J, with 6 bases in between. Here the CDR3 DNA reads TGTGCCAGCAGCCAAGATGGGTTAGAGACCCAGTACTTC. Translating gives CASSQDGLETQYF.

Only a few counts were recorded for this clone. V usage is TRBV2 and J usage is TRBJ2-3; D call uncertain. This CDR3 contains 13 residues. V lost 7 bases, J lost 3 bases, and 11 bases lay in between. Germline CDR1 and CDR2: SNHLY and FYNNEI. The CDR3 here is CASNSRVTDTQYF. The CDR3 DNA follows: TGTGCCAGCAACTCTCGTGTGACAGATACGCAGTATTTT. Looking up the rest from reference TRBV2 and TRBJ2-3 gives the full variable domain: EPEVTQTPSHQVTQMGQEVILRCVPISNHLYFYWYRQILGQKVEFLVSFYNNEISEKSEIFDDQFSVERPDGSNFTLKIRSTKLEDSAMYFCASNSRVTDTQYFGPGTRLTVL.

This clone was seen only once. Distinct nucleotide sequences in the sample also encode this CDR3. V gene TRBV11-2 combines with J gene TRBJ1-4; tentatively, D is TRBD1 (5 bases). This CDR3 spans 16 amino acids. Germline V gene data show CDR1 as SGHAT and CDR2 as FQNNGV. The V end was cut by 1 base, the J end by 0 bases, with 9 bases between. CDR3 sequence: CASSLGGVATNEKLFF. Here the CDR3 DNA reads TGTGCCAGCAGCTTAGGGGGGGTTGCAACTAATGAAAAACTGTTTTTT.

J is TRBJ1-2 and V is TRBV28; D remains unclear. The CDR3 has 11 amino acids. Trimming removed 6 bases at V and 8 bases at J, with 10 bases between. From germline, CDR1 is MDHEN and CDR2 SYDVKM. CDR3: CASRRAWGYTF. The CDR3 nucleotides read TGTGCCAGCAGACGGGCTTGGGGCTACACCTTC.

This clone was counted a few times. The chain has TRBV6-5 and TRBJ1-3; D is possibly TRBD1 (6 bases). CDR3 length: 14 residues. From germline, CDR1 is MNHEY and CDR2 SVGAGI. Trimming left V 6 bases short and J 1 base short, with 10 bases between. CDR3 region: CASRTGTSGNTIYF. The CDR3 bases are TGTGCCAGCAGGACCGGGACATCTGGAAACACCATATATTTT.

A single count supports this clone. The chain couples TRBV29-1 to TRBJ2-5; 9 positions agree with TRBD1. This CDR3 spans 18 amino acids. Trimming removed 1 base from V and 5 bases from J; junction bases left unmatched: 17. Germline values: CDR1 SQVTM, CDR2 ANQGSEA. The CDR3 here is CSVEGVFRDRVDVETQYF. The CDR3 DNA reads TGCAGCGTTGAAGGTGTTTTTCGGGACAGGGTGGACGTGGAGACCCAGTACTTC.

This sequence joins TRBV5-1 and TRBJ1-1, with no clear D. The CDR3 has 15 amino acids. Per the germline V gene, CDR1 is SGHRS and CDR2 is YFSETQ. The germline V and J ends were trimmed by 2 bases and 4 bases, with 15 bases remaining between them. The CDR3 protein is CASSFLPVGGTEAFF. The CDR3 bases are TGCGCCAGCAGCTTTCTTCCGGTTGGAGGCACTGAAGCTTTCTTT.

This clone was counted between two and nine times. The rearrangement links TRBV11-3 to TRBJ2-1; TRBD2 aligns across 7 bases. Germline-derived CDR1 and CDR2 are SGHNT and YENEEA. Germline trimming cut 1 base from V and 7 bases from J; bases unmatched to any gene: 10. The CDR3 covers 16 residues. The CDR3 here is CASSLGRPGGLNEQFF. DNA for the CDR3: TGTGCCAGCAGCTTAGGTCGTCCGGGAGGTTTGAATGAGCAGTTCTTC.

CDR3 nucleotide sequence: TGTGCCAGCAGTCCCCCCCTCCAAGAGACCCAGTACTTC. It translates to CASSPPLQETQYF. V usage is TRBV2 and J usage is TRBJ2-5, with D hard to call. Germline CDR1 is SNHLY and CDR2 is FYNNEI. Trimming shortened V by 5 bases and J by 1 base, and 8 bases separated the two germline ends. CDR3 length: 13 amino acids. The full variable domain, its missing parts supplied by reference TRBV2 and TRBJ2-5, is EPEVTQTPSHQVTQMGQEVILRCVPISNHLYFYWYRQILGQKVEFLVSFYNNEISEKSEIFDDQFSVERPDGSNFTLKIRSTKLEDSAMYFCASSPPLQETQYFGPGTRLLVL.

V and J are TRBV23-1 and TRBJ2-3, with 9 positions matching TRBD2. TRBV23-1 is noted as an ORF with a role that remains uncertain. V lost 6 bases to trimming and J lost 1 base; unmatched junction nucleotides: 14. The CDR3 spans 18 residues. CDR3 residues: CASSRTIRGLARTDTQYF. Written as DNA, the CDR3 is TGCGCCAGCAGCCGGACGATTCGGGGACTAGCACGCACAGATACGCAGTATTTT.

The chain carries TRBV4-2 and TRBJ2-7; the D gene could be TRBD1 or TRBD2 (5 bases each). Germline CDR1 and CDR2: LGHNA and YNFKEQ. V lost 0 bases and J lost 5, with 17 bases in between. This CDR3 contains 16 residues. This CDR3 is CASSQDGTLTGDEQYF. The CDR3 DNA reads as TGTGCCAGCAGCCAAGACGGGACCCTTACAGGAGACGAGCAGTACTTC.

This chain links TRBV2 with TRBJ2-7; D unresolved. The CDR3 is 13 residues long. CDR1 is SNHLY, CDR2 FYNNEI, per germline. Trimming removed 8 bases at V and 2 bases at J, with 13 bases between. CDR3 nucleotide sequence: TGTGCCAGCTCTCAAAATGGACCCTACGAGCAGTACTTC. It codes for CASSQNGPYEQYF.

The chain carries TRBV5-5 and TRBJ2-7; TRBD2 aligns across 11 bases. Germline V gene sequence: CDR1 SGHKS, CDR2 YYEKEE (reference sequence). The length of the CDR3 is 17 residues. V lost 6 bases, J lost 7 bases, and 18 bases stayed unmatched. The CDR3 loop reads CASTRQPTSGALGEQYF. CDR3 nucleotides: TGTGCCAGCACGAGACAGCCGACTAGCGGGGCCCTCGGAGAGCAGTACTTC.

The chain recombines TRBV27 with TRBJ2-3; D may be TRBD1 (5 bases). The CDR3 is 14 amino acids. V lost 7 bases and J lost 4, with 15 bases in between. Germline CDR1 is MNHEY and CDR2 is SMNVEV (reference sequence). The CDR3 loop is CASKQDRRPDTQYF. In nucleotides, the CDR3 is TGTGCCAGCAAACAGGACCGACGCCCAGATACGCAGTATTTT.